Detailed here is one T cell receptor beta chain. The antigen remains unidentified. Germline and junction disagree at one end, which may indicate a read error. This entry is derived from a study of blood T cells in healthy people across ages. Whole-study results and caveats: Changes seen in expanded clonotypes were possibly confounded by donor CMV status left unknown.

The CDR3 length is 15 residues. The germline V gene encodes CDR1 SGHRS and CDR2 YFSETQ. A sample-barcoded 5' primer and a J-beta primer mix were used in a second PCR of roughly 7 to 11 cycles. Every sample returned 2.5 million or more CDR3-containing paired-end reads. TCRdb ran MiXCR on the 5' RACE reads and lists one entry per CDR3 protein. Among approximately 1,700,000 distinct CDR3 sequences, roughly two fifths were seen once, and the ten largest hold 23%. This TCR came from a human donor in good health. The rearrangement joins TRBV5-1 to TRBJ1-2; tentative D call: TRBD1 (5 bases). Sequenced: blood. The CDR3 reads CAGSLLPQGSYGYTF. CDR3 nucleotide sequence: TGCGCCGGCAGCTTACTACCTCAGGGTAGCTATGGCTACACCTTC.